This paragraph reports one T cell receptor (beta chain). There are a few counts of this clonotype. Its cognate antigen has yet to be identified. The sample holds no much larger clone one base away, and base qualities are not on file. Trimming accounts for 3 bases at V and 3 bases at J, while the number of junction bases matched to no gene is 5. From the cysteine up to the phenylalanine, the CDR3 has a length of 16 residues. Only the CDR3 DNA stays, 48 bases, in frame from base 1. According to the germline V gene (reference sequence), CDR1 reads LNHNV and CDR2 reads YYDKDF. This specimen belongs to a study of T-cell memory formation after mild COVID-19 (dated by TCRdb to 2020 to 2022). Looking at the study overall: TCR sequence clusters from the two donors were largely donor specific. In two donors, T-cell clones that expanded and contracted after mild COVID-19 were followed by sequencing TCRalpha and TCRbeta repertoires longitudinally. The cohort was made up of two young adult volunteers, one female and one male, who were previously healthy.

Ficoll-Paque density gradient centrifugation was the method used to isolate PBMCs. Points the paper makes about the study in general: SARS-CoV-2 specificity was not confirmed for the second-wave clones peaking on day 37. Only two mild cases were covered by the study, and larger cohorts that include severe cases with pre-infection samples were considered necessary. Balanced CD4/CD8 phenotypes were observed for clones contracting from day 15 to 85, whereas a bias towards CD4+ was observed for a second wave of clones expanding from day 15 to 37. Contracting CD4+ clones were found mainly in CM and EM memory subsets, while CD8+ clones were enriched in EMRA. Some responding clones were detected in pre-infection memory, suggesting pre-existing cross-reactive memory T cells joined the SARS-CoV-2 response.

The reads were generated on an Illumina NovaSeq 6000. TCRalpha and TCRbeta cDNA libraries were constructed by 5'RACE with constant-segment primers, with sample barcodes and unique molecular identifiers being introduced. Trizol reagent was used to extract RNA from every sample. Library amplification was performed in two PCR steps, and a second sample barcode and Illumina TruSeq adapters were introduced in the second step. Libraries were sequenced on an Illumina NovaSeq with 2 x 150 bp paired-end reads. On the study's bioinformatics: The reads were demultiplexed and collapsed into UMI-guided consensus sequences using migec v1.2.7. Using mixcr v2.1.11, the UMI consensuses were aligned to TRA and TRB V and J templates and assembled into clonotypes. Clonotypes were classified as expanded or contracted when called significant by both edgeR and NoisET, with noise models trained on biological replicates. For edgeR calls, the thresholds were a false discovery rate-adjusted p below 0.01 and a log2 fold-change of 1. PCA with hierarchical clustering of max-normalized trajectories of the 1000 most abundant clonotypes was used as exploratory dynamics analysis. Each responding clone was given a CD4 or CD8 phenotype based on the CD4+ and CD8+ repertoires, which had been sequenced separately. TCRdb itself trimmed the public reads at Q25 with fastp, ran MiXCR and retained productive beta chains. Each record represents a unique CDR3 protein, reported with the most common genes and DNA among its rows. Clone size and V and J calls follow TCRdb, not the original study. The sample table records roughly 350,000 distinct CDR3 sequences; approximately 21% of these occur just once. The ten top clones hold around 13% of the sample.

Input material: PBMCs or a T cell subset sorted from them (not recorded which). This sequence originates from an adult woman who had mild COVID-19 (a few samples of this study predate the infection). The sample titles of this study are shuffled in the database, so cell type and time point are left out; the donor was told from shared clones. In this chain, TRBV15 is recombined with TRBJ2-1, with 10 bases aligning to TRBD1. The CDR3 protein is CATSSRGTGVYNEQFF. The DNA sequence is TGTGCCACCAGCAGTCGAGGGACAGGGGTCTACAATGAGCAGTTCTTC.